The next 14 T cell receptor beta chains were all read from a single sample in a study of blood T cells in healthy people across ages. Using a J-beta primer mix together with a sample-barcoded 5' primer, a second PCR was run for roughly 6 to 12 cycles. MiXCR, applied by TCRdb to the 5' RACE reads, yields one record per CDR3 protein. The sample consists of roughly 800,000 distinct CDR3 sequences, roughly 25% of them appearing once. This same sample was also part of a study on T cells of mothers and their children.

Specimen: blood. The receptor set was obtained from a boy aged 5-17 years in good health.

The chain links TRBV5-1 to TRBJ2-1; TRBD2 aligns across 8 bases. Germline-derived CDR1 and CDR2 are SGHRS and YFSETQ. Unmatched junction bases numbered 7, after V lost 4 bases and J lost 4 bases. The CDR3 consists of 15 residues. Here the CDR3 DNA reads TGCGCCAGCAGCATAACGGGAGGGCGGTACAATGAGCAGTTCTTC. Protein sequence: CASSITGGRYNEQFF.

The chain employs TRBV20-1 and TRBJ1-1; 8 bases map to TRBD1. The germline gives CDR1 DFQATT, CDR2 SNEGSKA (reference sequence). V trimming: 4 bases; J trimming: 7 bases; junction bases outside the gene matches: 5. The CDR3 loop spans 12 amino acids. The CDR3 DNA follows: TGCAGTGCTACCGGGACAGGTCTTGAAGCTTTCTTT. It yields the protein CSATGTGLEAFF.

The chain joins TRBV20-1 to TRBJ1-4, with D hard to call. V lost 6 bases and J 8 bases, leaving 13 bases between the germline ends. Germline CDR1 reads DFQATT; CDR2 reads SNEGSKA (reference sequence). The CDR3 extends over 12 amino acids. In nucleotides, the CDR3 is TGCAGTGCGAGTCTCTCGGGGGAAAAACTGTTTTTT. This codes for CSASLSGEKLFF.

V and J are TRBV7-9 and TRBJ1-1; no definite D call. The CDR3 loop spans 15 amino acids. Per germline, CDR1 SEHNR and CDR2 FQNEAQ (reference sequence). Trimming cost V 5 bases and J 0 bases, with 13 bases left between them. The CDR3 DNA reads TGTGCCAGCAGCCGACTCTCAAGCCTGAACACTGAAGCTTTCTTT. The encoded protein is CASSRLSSLNTEAFF.

The rearrangement uses TRBV29-1 and TRBJ2-5; D is uncertain. The CDR3 has 17 residues. CDR1 and CDR2 from the germline V gene are SQVTM and ANQGSEA. V gave up 0 bases and J gave up 5 bases, with 22 bases separating them. The CDR3 reads CSVEDPTREKKWETQYF. In nucleotides, the CDR3 is TGCAGCGTTGAAGATCCCACAAGAGAAAAGAAATGGGAGACCCAGTACTTC.

Only a few counts were recorded for this clonotype. V is TRBV10-3 and J is TRBJ2-5; D is uncertain. Germline-derived CDR1 and CDR2 are ENHRY and SYGVKD. The CDR3 runs 12 residues. V gave up 5 bases and J gave up 1 base, with 5 bases separating them. Written as DNA, the CDR3 is TGTGCCATCAGTAGGGCCCAAGAGACCCAGTACTTC. It codes for CAISRAQETQYF.

This clonotype was counted only a few times. The rearrangement links TRBV5-6 to TRBJ2-7; D remains ambiguous. V lost 0 bases, J lost 0 bases, and 10 bases lay in between. There are 15 residues in the CDR3. Germline loops: CDR1 SGHDT, CDR2 YYEEEE. CDR3 region: CASSLGQTYSYEQYF. The CDR3, as DNA: TGTGCCAGCAGCTTGGGGCAGACATACTCCTACGAGCAGTACTTC.

This clonotype showed up just a few times. This chain connects TRBV27 to TRBJ2-1; no clear D gene. V was shortened by 8 bases and J by 2 bases, with 10 bases between the two germline ends. There are 13 residues in the CDR3. Germline lookup yields CDR1 MNHEY and CDR2 SMNVEV (reference sequence). CDR3 coding DNA: TGTGCCAGCCGCTCCTGGGCCTACAATGAGCAGTTCTTC. Its protein is CASRSWAYNEQFF.

This chain connects TRBV7-3 to TRBJ1-1; possible D gene TRBD1, 6 bases. Germline V gene sequence: CDR1 SGHTA, CDR2 FQGTGA. Trimming removed 5 bases at V and 7 bases at J, with 14 bases between. The CDR3 extends over 13 amino acids. The CDR3: CASSPTGSSEAFF. The CDR3 DNA reads as TGTGCCAGCAGCCCAACAGGGTCTAGTGAAGCTTTCTTT.

This clonotype appeared a few times. The rearrangement uses TRBV2 and TRBJ2-5, with TRBD2 matching over 12 bases. Germline CDR1 and CDR2: SNHLY and FYNNEI. The V and J ends lost 2 bases and 11 bases, in that order; junction bases with no gene match: 15. The CDR3 is 17 amino acids. Here the CDR3 reads CASSEHLTSGSWGEQYF. The CDR3 nucleotides read TGTGCCAGCAGTGAACACCTGACTAGCGGGAGTTGGGGGGAGCAGTACTTC.

J is TRBJ1-3 and V is TRBV7-2; 8 positions agree with TRBD1. The ends lost 6 bases at V and 2 bases at J; junction bases unmatched: 3. The CDR3 is 14 amino acids. CDR1 is SGHTA and CDR2 is FQGNSA in the germline V gene. The CDR3 coding sequence is TGTGCCAGCAGACCGACAGGGGCTGGAAACACCATATATTTT. This encodes CASRPTGAGNTIYF.

This clonotype occurred a few times. The chain uses TRBV4-3 and TRBJ2-3; D could derive from TRBD1 or TRBD2 (6 bases each). The CDR3 extends over 15 amino acids. The germline V gene encodes CDR1 LGHNA and CDR2 YSLEER. V was cut by 0 bases and J by 2 bases, with 9 bases left in between. CDR3 DNA sequence: TGCGCCAGCAGCCAAGAGGGGGGCCCCACAGATACGCAGTATTTT. Residues: CASSQEGGPTDTQYF.

The rearrangement joins TRBV29-1 to TRBJ2-7; maybe TRBD2 (7 bases). The ends were cut back, 0 bases at V and 4 bases at J, with 10 bases in the middle. The CDR3 runs 13 residues. In germline, CDR1 is SQVTM, CDR2 ANQGSEA. The CDR3 sequence: CSVEEGRGYEQYF. For the CDR3, the DNA is TGCAGCGTTGAAGAGGGGAGGGGGTACGAGCAGTACTTC.

This clonotype was counted only a few times. V and J are TRBV18 and TRBJ2-1, with D perhaps matching TRBD1 (5 bases). This CDR3 has 13 residues. CDR1 is KGHSH, CDR2 LQKENI, per germline. Trimming pared 8 bases from V and 9 bases from J, leaving 17 bases between. The CDR3 bases are TGTGCCAGCCAGGGAATGGTTGATGGTGAGCAGTTCTTC. As protein: CASQGMVDGEQFF.